This T cell receptor (beta chain) derives from a study of regulatory T cells in long-lasting Graves disease. Noted time point: newly diagnosed GD, antithyroid drugs for less than 3 months. Construction of the TCR library relied on RNA isolated from PBMCs. Whole-study results and caveats: Thyroid tissue went unexamined; only peripheral blood was analyzed. Under persistent disease, TRBV28, TRBJ1-2 and TRBJ2-5 were used preferentially. Patients with persistent Graves' had lower TCR diversity than newly diagnosed patients.

This clonotype was picked up many times. The antigen remains undetermined. V dropped 6 bases and J dropped 4 bases, with 12 bases sitting between them. Germline values: CDR1 LNHDA, CDR2 SQIVND (reference sequence). The CDR3 is 13 residues long. CDR3 regions were amplified by Arm-PCR using iRepertoire HTBI primers to build TCR beta libraries. TCRdb called the multiplex PCR reads again in MiXCR, with one record for every CDR3 protein. The sample lists about 210,000 distinct CDR3 sequences; approximately 18% were seen once. This sample also appeared in a second study, on T cells in Graves' hyperthyroidism and ophthalmopathy. From that second work: When the TCR CDR3 underwent first-round RT-PCR, the HTBI primer set was used.

Here the sequenced sample was peripheral blood mononuclear cells (PBMCs), taken at new diagnosis, from a patient treated with antithyroid drugs. The chain links TRBV19 to TRBJ1-2; D gene unclear. The TCR originated in a woman aged 30 to 39 with Graves disease. For the CDR3, the DNA is TGTGCCAGTAGGAATCTGGCAGGCTATGGCTACACCTTC. Translating gives CASRNLAGYGYTF. The whole variable domain, filled in from reference TRBV19 and TRBJ1-2, reads DGGITQSPKYLFRKEGQNVTLSCEQNLNHDAMYWYRQDPGQGLRLIYYSQIVNDFQKGDIAEGYSVSREKKESFPLTVTSAQKNPTAFYLCASRNLAGYGYTFGSGTRLTVV.